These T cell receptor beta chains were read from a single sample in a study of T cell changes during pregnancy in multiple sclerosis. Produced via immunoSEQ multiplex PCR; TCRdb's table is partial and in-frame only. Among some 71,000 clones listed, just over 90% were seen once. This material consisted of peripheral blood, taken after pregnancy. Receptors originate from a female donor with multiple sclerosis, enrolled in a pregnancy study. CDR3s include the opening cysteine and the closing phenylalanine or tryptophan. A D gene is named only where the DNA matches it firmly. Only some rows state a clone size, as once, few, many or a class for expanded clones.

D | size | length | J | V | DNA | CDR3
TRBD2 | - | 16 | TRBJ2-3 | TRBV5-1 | TGCGCCAGCAGCTCGGGACTAGCGGGAAACACAGATACGCAGTATTTT | CASSSGLAGNTDTQYF
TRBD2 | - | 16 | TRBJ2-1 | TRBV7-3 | TGTGCCAGCAGCTTCCTGACTAGCGGGAGCTACAATGAGCAGTTCTTC | CASSFLTSGSYNEQFF
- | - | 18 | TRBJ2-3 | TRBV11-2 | TGTGCCAGCAGCCCCCTCACTCTGCCGGGACTCACCACAGATACGCAGTATTTT | CASSPLTLPGLTTDTQYF
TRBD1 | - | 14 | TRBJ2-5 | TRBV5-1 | TGCGCCAGCAGCGGAGGACAGGGTCAAGAGACCCAGTACTTC | CASSGGQGQETQYF
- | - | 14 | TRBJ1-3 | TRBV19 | TGTGCCTCCCGAAGGGGGATCTCTGGAAACACCATATATTTT | CASRRGISGNTIYF
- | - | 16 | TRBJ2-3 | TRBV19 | TGTGCCAGTAGTCATCTGGGGGCGCCAGGGGCAGATACGCAGTATTTT | CASSHLGAPGADTQYF
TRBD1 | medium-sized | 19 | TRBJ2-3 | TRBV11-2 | TGTGCCAGCAGCTTAATCGGCTGGGGACAGGGAATGGTCACAGATACGCAGTATTTT | CASSLIGWGQGMVTDTQYF
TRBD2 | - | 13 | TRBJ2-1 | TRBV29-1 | TGCAGCGCATACGGACTAGCGGACAATGAGCAGTTCTTC | CSAYGLADNEQFF
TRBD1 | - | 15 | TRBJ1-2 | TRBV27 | TGTGCCAGCAGTCGTGAACCAGGGGGGTGGTATGGCTACACCTTC | CASSREPGGWYGYTF
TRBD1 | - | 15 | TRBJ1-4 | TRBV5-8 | TGTGCCAGCAGCGGGTACGGGACAGGTTATGAAAAACTGTTTTTT | CASSGYGTGYEKLFF
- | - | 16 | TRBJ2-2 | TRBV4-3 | TGCGCCAGCAGCCAAGATCCAGAACAAGAAACCGGGGAGCTGTTTTTT | CASSQDPEQETGELFF
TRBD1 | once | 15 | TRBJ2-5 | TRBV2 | TGTGCCAGCAGTTTCCTGGACAGGGTTTCTGAGACCCAGTACTTC | CASSFLDRVSETQYF
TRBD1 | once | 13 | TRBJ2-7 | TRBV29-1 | TGCAGCGTTGAGGACAGGGGAACCTACGAGCAGTACTTC | CSVEDRGTYEQYF
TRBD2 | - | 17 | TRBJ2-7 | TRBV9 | TGTGCCAGCAGCGTAGCGGCTAGCGGGACGCGTAGGGACGAGCAGTACTTC | CASSVAASGTRRDEQYF
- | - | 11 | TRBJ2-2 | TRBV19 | TGTGCCAGCGGACAGTCCGGGGAGCTGTTTTTT | CASGQSGELFF
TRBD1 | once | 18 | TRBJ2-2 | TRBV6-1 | TGTGCCAGCAGTGACCACCTGGGGACAGGGAAGAACACCGGGGAGCTGTTTTTT | CASSDHLGTGKNTGELFF
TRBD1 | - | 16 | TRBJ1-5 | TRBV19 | TGTGCCAGTAGTACACGACAGGGTTTGGGCAATCAGCCCCAGCATTTT | CASSTRQGLGNQPQHF
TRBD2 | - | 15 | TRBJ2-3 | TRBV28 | TGTGCCAGCAGTTTAAGTGGGGGGGTGGCAGATACGCAGTATTTT | CASSLSGGVADTQYF
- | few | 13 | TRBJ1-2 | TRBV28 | TGTGCCAGCAGCGCCGGGGGGGCTTATGGCTACACCTTC | CASSAGGAYGYTF
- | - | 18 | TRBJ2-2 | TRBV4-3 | TGCGCCAGCAGCCAAGATCCGGACTACCAAAGAGTGTCCGGGGAGCTGTTTTTT | CASSQDPDYQRVSGELFF
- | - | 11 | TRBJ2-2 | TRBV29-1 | TGCAGCGTTCCCAGGGGCGGGGAGCTGTTTTTT | CSVPRGGELFF
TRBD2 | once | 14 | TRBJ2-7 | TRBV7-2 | TGTGCCAGCAGCCGGGGACTAGCGGGCTACGAGCAGTACTTC | CASSRGLAGYEQYF
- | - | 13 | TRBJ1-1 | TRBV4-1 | TGCGCCAGCAGCAATGCAGTGAACACTGAAGCTTTCTTT | CASSNAVNTEAFF
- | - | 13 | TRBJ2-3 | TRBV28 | TGTGCCAGCAGTTTAGAGTTTGGAGATACGCAGTATTTT | CASSLEFGDTQYF
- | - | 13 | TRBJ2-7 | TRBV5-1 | TGCGCCAGCAGGAGAATCGGGACCTACGAGCAGTACTTC | CASRRIGTYEQYF
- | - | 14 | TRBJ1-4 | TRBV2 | TGTGCCAGCAGTAGATTGGGGGGGGATGAAAAACTGTTTTTT | CASSRLGGDEKLFF
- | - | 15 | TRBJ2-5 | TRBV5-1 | TGCGCCAGCAGCCTACCGACAGGAGATCAAGAGACCCAGTACTTC | CASSLPTGDQETQYF
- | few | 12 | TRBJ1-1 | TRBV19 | TGTGCCAGTAGTATAAGAAACAGCGAAGCTTTCTTT | CASSIRNSEAFF
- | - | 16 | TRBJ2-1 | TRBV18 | TGTGCCAGCTCACCACCACTAGTAGGATCATACAATGAGCAGTTCTTC | CASSPPLVGSYNEQFF
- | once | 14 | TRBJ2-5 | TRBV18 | TGTGCCAGCTCAGAGTTAGGGGCCGAGGAGACCCAGTACTTC | CASSELGAEETQYF
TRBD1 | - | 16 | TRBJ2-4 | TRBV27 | TGTGCCAGCAGTCCCGGACAGGGGTTAGCCAAAAACATTCAGTACTTC | CASSPGQGLAKNIQYF
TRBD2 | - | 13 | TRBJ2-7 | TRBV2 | TGTGCCAGCTACGAGGGGAGGGTCTACGAGCAGTACTTC | CASYEGRVYEQYF
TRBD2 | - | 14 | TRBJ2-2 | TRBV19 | TGTGCCAGTAGGCTAGCGGGAGCGGGCGGGGAGCTGTTTTTT | CASRLAGAGGELFF
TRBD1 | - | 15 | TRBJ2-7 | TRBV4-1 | TGCGCCAGCAGCCAAGGCCAGGACAGGGCCTACGAGCAGTACTTC | CASSQGQDRAYEQYF
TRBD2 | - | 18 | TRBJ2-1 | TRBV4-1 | TGCGCCAGCAGCCACCTCATAGCGGGCTGGGTCTCCTACAATGAGCAGTTCTTC | CASSHLIAGWVSYNEQFF
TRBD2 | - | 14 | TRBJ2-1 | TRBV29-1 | TGCAGCGTTGAAGTAGCGGGGATATACAATGAGCAGTTCTTC | CSVEVAGIYNEQFF
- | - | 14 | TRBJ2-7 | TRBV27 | TGTGCCAGCATCACTCTTTCCCCCGCCTACGAGCAGTACTTC | CASITLSPAYEQYF
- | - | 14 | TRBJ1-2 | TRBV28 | TGTGCCAGCAGTTTATTCCAGGGGAACTATGGCTACACCTTC | CASSLFQGNYGYTF
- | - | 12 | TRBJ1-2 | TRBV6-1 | TGTGCCAGCAGTGAGAGGGGGTCCGGCTACACCTTC | CASSERGSGYTF
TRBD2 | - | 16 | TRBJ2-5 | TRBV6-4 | TGTGCCAGCAGTCCCCTAGCGGGAGGAGGGCAAGAGACCCAGTACTTC | CASSPLAGGGQETQYF
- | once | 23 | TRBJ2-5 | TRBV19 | TGTGCCAGTAGTATGACACCGACAGGGACGGAGCGGGAGATGGGTGGACGACAAGAGACCCAGTACTTC | CASSMTPTGTEREMGGRQETQYF
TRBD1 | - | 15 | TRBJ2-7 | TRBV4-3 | TGCGCCAGCAGCCGTCCGGGACAGGGGGTTTACGAGCAGTACTTC | CASSRPGQGVYEQYF
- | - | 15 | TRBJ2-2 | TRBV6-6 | TGTGCCAGCAGTTACGCAGGGCGTAGAGCCGGGGAGCTGTTTTTT | CASSYAGRRAGELFF
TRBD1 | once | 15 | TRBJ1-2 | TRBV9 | TGTGCCAGCAGCACAACCGGGACAGGGGTCTATGGCTACACCTTC | CASSTTGTGVYGYTF
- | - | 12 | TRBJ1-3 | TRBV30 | TGTGCCTGGAGTCCCCGGGGAAACACCATATATTTT | CAWSPRGNTIYF
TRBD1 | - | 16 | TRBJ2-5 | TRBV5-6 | TGTGCCAGCAGCTTCGGGACAGGGCCATTCCAAGAGACCCAGTACTTC | CASSFGTGPFQETQYF
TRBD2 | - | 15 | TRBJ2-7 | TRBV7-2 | TGTGCCAGCAGCTTCCTCTGGACTAGTCTCCACGAGCAGTACTTC | CASSFLWTSLHEQYF
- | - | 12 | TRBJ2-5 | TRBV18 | TGTGCCAGCTCACCTAGACAAGAGACCCAGTACTTC | CASSPRQETQYF
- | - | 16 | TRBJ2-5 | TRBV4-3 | TGCGCCAGCAGCCAAGATTACGGCACGCCGGGAGAGACCCAGTACTTC | CASSQDYGTPGETQYF
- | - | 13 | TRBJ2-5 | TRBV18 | TGTGCCAGCTCACCACGGCAGCAAGAGACCCAGTACTTC | CASSPRQQETQYF
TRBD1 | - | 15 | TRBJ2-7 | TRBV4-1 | TGCGCCAGCAGCCAAGGACAGGGAAGCTCCTACGAGCAGTACTTC | CASSQGQGSSYEQYF
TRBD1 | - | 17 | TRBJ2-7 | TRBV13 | TGTGCCAGCAGCGAACTCACCTCTCAGGGGGCGGCCTACGAGCAGTACTTC | CASSELTSQGAAYEQYF
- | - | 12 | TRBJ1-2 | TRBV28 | TGTGCCAGCAGTCCGCCGGGGTCTGGCTACACCTTC | CASSPPGSGYTF